The 24 T cell receptor beta chains reported below all come from one sample, sequenced in a study of blood T cell dynamics during melanoma immunotherapy. TCRdb's copy holds only in-frame clones and misses some; the assay was immunoSEQ multiplex PCR. The sample has about 11,000 clones; approximately 89% are singletons. The time point here: week 3, after first cycle of checkpoint inhibitor. The sequencing used blood, collected from a patient treated with checkpoint blockade. The source is a human donor with melanoma.

V is TRBV30 and J is TRBJ2-1; 8 bases are a match to TRBD2. The germline gives CDR1 GTSNPN, CDR2 SVGIG (reference sequence). V lost 5 bases to trimming and J lost 4 bases; unmatched junction nucleotides: 4. The CDR3 consists of 13 residues. CDR3 loop: CAWSSGLYNEQFF. DNA of the CDR3: TGTGCCTGGTCTAGCGGGCTTTACAATGAGCAGTTCTTC.

The chain has TRBV6-4 and TRBJ2-3, with 10 positions matching TRBD2. The CDR3 sequence is 16 residues long. In germline, CDR1 is MRHNA, CDR2 SNTAGT. The V gene end was trimmed by 6 bases and the J gene end by 4 bases; junction bases not matched to a gene: 10. CDR3 sequence (DNA): TGTGCCAGCAGCCCCCAAGGGCTAGCGGGAGCAGATACGCAGTATTTT. Amino acid sequence: CASSPQGLAGADTQYF.

The chain joins TRBV7-2 to TRBJ2-5, with 9 bases fitting TRBD2. V was clipped by 3 bases and J by 5 bases; unmatched bases: 7. This CDR3 is built from 15 residues. CDR1 and CDR2 (germline): SGHTA, FQGNSA. The CDR3 DNA is TGTGCCAGCAGCTTTGGTAGCGGGAGAGGCGAGACCCAGTACTTC. It codes for CASSFGSGRGETQYF.

This clone was seen only once. The rearrangement uses TRBV6-6 and TRBJ2-3, with D perhaps TRBD2 (7 bases). V lost 8 bases and J lost 5, with 14 bases in between. The CDR3 sequence is 13 residues long. Looked up from germline, CDR1 is MNHNY and CDR2 is SVGAGI (reference sequence). DNA of the CDR3: TGTGCCAGCGTCCCCGGGGGGCGAGATACGCAGTATTTT. This encodes CASVPGGRDTQYF.

The rearrangement uses TRBV15 and TRBJ1-2, with 9 bases identical to TRBD1. CDR3 length equals 17 residues. CDR1 and CDR2 (germline): LNHNV, YYDKDF (reference sequence). J was trimmed by 2 bases and V by 0 bases; bases with no gene match: 7. CDR3 bases: TGTGCCACCAGCAGAGATCGGGGGACAGGGCTGAACTATGGCTACACCTTC. It translates to CATSRDRGTGLNYGYTF.

The V call is TRBV27, the J call TRBJ2-3; D may correspond to TRBD1 or TRBD2 (5 bases each). The CDR3 length is 15 residues. Trimming stripped 3 bases from V and 8 bases from J, with 18 bases between. The germline V gene encodes CDR1 MNHEY and CDR2 SMNVEV (reference sequence). The CDR3 DNA reads TGTGCCAGCAGTTTGGTAGGGACCTCTCCGGGTACGCAGTATTTT. Its translation is CASSLVGTSPGTQYF.

The genes are TRBV7-3 and TRBJ2-1; 7 bases are shared with TRBD2. CDR1 and CDR2 from the germline V gene are SGHTA and FQGTGA. The length of the CDR3 is 13 residues. Trimming took 8 bases from V and 4 from J; bases not matched to a gene: 5. CDR3 sequence (DNA): TGTGCCAGCGCCCTAGCGGAATACAATGAGCAGTTCTTC. It translates to CASALAEYNEQFF. The full variable domain, in which reference TRBV7-3 and TRBJ2-1 provide the parts outside the CDR3, is GAGVSQTPSNKVTEKGKYVELRCDPISGHTALYWYRQSLGQGPEFLIYFQGTGAADDSGLPNDRFFAVRPEGSVSTLKIQRTERGDSAVYLCASALAEYNEQFFGPGTRLTVL.

The genes are TRBV5-6 and TRBJ2-3; TRBD2 agrees at 8 bases. The CDR3 covers 15 residues. Germline V gene lookup returns CDR1 SGHDT and CDR2 YYEEEE. V lost 0 bases to trimming and J lost 7 bases; unmatched junction nucleotides: 7. CDR3 in DNA: TGTGCCAGCAGCTTGGCGGGGACTAGGCGGCATACGCAGTATTTT. Its translation: CASSLAGTRRHTQYF.

V and J are TRBV25-1 and TRBJ1-5, with a possible D match to TRBD1 (5 bases). V lost 4 bases and J 9 bases, leaving 10 bases between the germline ends. The CDR3 consists of 12 residues. In germline, CDR1 is MGHDK, CDR2 SYGVNS. CDR3 DNA: TGTGCCAGCAGTGTGGCCGGGGGGCCCCAGCATTTT. Residues: CASSVAGGPQHF. Complete variable domain (other parts from reference TRBV25-1 and TRBJ1-5): EADIYQTPRYLVIGTGKKITLECSQTMGHDKMYWYQQDPGMELHLIHYSYGVNSTEKGDLSSESTVSRIRTEHFPLTLESARPSHTSQYLCASSVAGGPQHFGDGTRLSIL.

The genes are TRBV29-1 and TRBJ2-1, with D maybe TRBD1 (6 bases). Trimming removed 1 base from V and 9 bases from J, with 10 bases in between. There are 12 residues in the CDR3. Germline lookup yields CDR1 SQVTM and CDR2 ANQGSEA. The CDR3: CSVEGQGGEQFF. CDR3 in DNA: TGCAGCGTTGAAGGCCAAGGGGGTGAGCAGTTCTTC.

This clone is a singleton in its sample. The chain carries TRBV30 and TRBJ2-1, with D unclear. The V end was cut by 4 bases, the J end by 0 bases, with 13 bases between. The length of the CDR3 is 15 residues. Germline values: CDR1 GTSNPN, CDR2 SVGIG (reference sequence). The CDR3 loop reads CAWTGGPSSYNEQFF. The CDR3 coding sequence is TGTGCCTGGACCGGTGGCCCGAGCTCCTACAATGAGCAGTTCTTC.

The chain carries TRBV23-1 and TRBJ1-4; D unresolved. TRBV23-1 is an open reading frame, and its role is uncertain. Trimming removed 0 bases from V and 0 bases from J, with 11 bases in between. This CDR3 comprises 17 residues. CDR3 amino acids: CASSQSGPIATNEKLFF. The CDR3, as DNA: TGCGCCAGCAGTCAATCGGGCCCAATTGCAACTAATGAAAAACTGTTTTTT.

The chain has TRBV4-3 and TRBJ2-3; 10 bases line up with TRBD2. Germline-derived CDR1 and CDR2 are LGHNA and YSLEER. CDR3 size: 19 residues. The J segment lost 2 bases and the V segment lost 2 bases, leaving 13 bases of the junction unmatched. Here the CDR3 DNA reads TGCGCCAGCAGCCAAAGCGGGGCTAGCGGGAGTTGGGTCACAGATACGCAGTATTTT. Its translation is CASSQSGASGSWVTDTQYF.

The chain carries TRBV7-9 and TRBJ1-5; D gene uncertain. The germline gives CDR1 SEHNR, CDR2 FQNEAQ (reference sequence). The CDR3 runs to 11 residues. Trimming removed 5 bases from V and 11 bases from J, with 10 bases in between. The DNA for the CDR3 is TGTGCCAGCAGCCCGCCGGGGTCCCAGCATTTT. The encoded protein is CASSPPGSQHF.

The chain couples TRBV7-2 to TRBJ2-5; possible D gene TRBD2, 6 bases. The V gene's germline CDR1 is SGHTA and CDR2 FQGNSA. V lost 4 bases and J lost 7, with 10 bases in between. This CDR3 region has 12 residues. The CDR3 bases are TGTGCCAGCAGCTCGCGGAGGGGGACCCAGTACTTC. As protein: CASSSRRGTQYF.

This chain joins TRBV7-3 and TRBJ2-5, with D tentatively TRBD1 (5 bases). V shed 5 bases and J shed 5 bases, with 12 bases lying between them. The CDR3 covers 13 residues. The germline V gene encodes CDR1 SGHTA and CDR2 FQGTGA. CDR3 sequence: CASSPGQGETQYF. CDR3 nucleotides: TGTGCCAGCAGCCCAGGACAAGGGGAGACCCAGTACTTC.

This chain joins TRBV5-1 and TRBJ1-4; 11 bases line up with TRBD1. The length of the CDR3 is 15 residues. The germline V gene encodes CDR1 SGHRS and CDR2 YFSETQ. V lost 4 bases to trimming and J lost 7 bases; unmatched junction nucleotides: 6. The CDR3 is CASSPGQGGGEKLFF. CDR3 DNA sequence: TGCGCCAGCAGCCCGGGACAGGGGGGAGGTGAAAAACTGTTTTTT.

This chain uses TRBV13 with TRBJ2-7; 7 bases match TRBD2. Trimming removed 7 bases from V and 3 bases from J; junction bases left unmatched: 6. The germline V gene has CDR1 PRHDT and CDR2 FYEKMQ (reference sequence). The CDR3 extends over 13 amino acids. The CDR3 spells CASTWGGGYEQYF. The CDR3 coding sequence is TGTGCCAGCACCTGGGGGGGGGGCTACGAGCAGTACTTC. The whole variable domain, filled in from reference TRBV13 and TRBJ2-7, reads AAGVIQSPRHLIKEKRETATLKCYPIPRHDTVYWYQQGPGQDPQFLISFYEKMQSDKGSIPDRFSAQQFSDYHSELNMSSLELGDSALYFCASTWGGGYEQYFGPGTRLTVT.

V gene TRBV19 combines with J gene TRBJ2-1, with D perhaps matching TRBD1 or TRBD2 (6 bases each). Germline values: CDR1 LNHDA, CDR2 SQIVND (reference sequence). The CDR3 loop spans 17 amino acids. V was pared by 3 bases and J by 2 bases, with 17 bases between. The CDR3 nucleotides are TGTGCCAGTAGTATGGGGGGTCCCGGGGGCACCTACAATGAGCAGTTCTTC. Protein sequence: CASSMGGPGGTYNEQFF.

The chain carries TRBV7-3 and TRBJ2-1; either TRBD1 or TRBD2 may fit D (5 bases each). There are 13 residues in the CDR3. Per the germline V gene, CDR1 is SGHTA and CDR2 is FQGTGA. The V end lost 5 bases, the J end lost 10 bases, and 15 bases lay between the germline ends. The CDR3 region is CASSVVTGTEQFF. For the CDR3, the DNA is TGTGCCAGCAGCGTCGTAACCGGGACCGAGCAGTTCTTC.

J is TRBJ1-4 and V is TRBV11-2, with unresolved D. This CDR3 is built from 13 residues. Germline V gene data show CDR1 as SGHAT and CDR2 as FQNNGV. V lost 4 bases and J lost 4, with 7 bases in between. The CDR3 loop is CASSWAGNEKLFF. The CDR3 region has the DNA TGTGCCAGCAGCTGGGCGGGTAATGAAAAACTGTTTTTT. Combining the CDR3 with reference TRBV11-2 and TRBJ1-4 gives the whole variable domain EAGVAQSPRYKIIEKRQSVAFWCNPISGHATLYWYQQILGQGPKLLIQFQNNGVVDDSQLPKDRFSAERLKGVDSTLKIQPAKLEDSAVYLCASSWAGNEKLFFGSGTQLSVL.

The chain has TRBV13 and TRBJ2-1; 13 positions agree with TRBD2. J lost 3 bases, V lost 0 bases, and 5 bases had no gene match. Germline CDR1 PRHDT, CDR2 FYEKMQ (reference sequence). The CDR3 is made up of 18 amino acids. The CDR3 reads CASSLGLAGGPRYNEQFF. CDR3 in DNA: TGTGCCAGCAGCTTAGGACTAGCGGGAGGGCCACGCTACAATGAGCAGTTCTTC.

Comments on this clone: Additional DNA sequences in this sample encode the identical CDR3. This rearrangement joins TRBV9 to TRBJ1-1; no firm D call. Trimming removed 0 bases from V and 1 base from J, with 10 bases in between. This CDR3 has 15 amino acids. Germline V gene sequence: CDR1 SGDLS, CDR2 YYNGEE. CDR3 amino acids: CASSVVGGSNTEAFF. In DNA form, the CDR3 reads TGTGCCAGCAGCGTAGTAGGAGGCTCGAACACTGAAGCTTTCTTT. The variable domain in full, with the rest retrieved from reference TRBV9 and TRBJ1-1, is DSGVTQTPKHLITATGQRVTLRCSPRSGDLSVYWYQQSLDQGLQFLIQYYNGEERAKGNILERFSAQQFPDLHSELNLSSLELGDSALYFCASSVVGGSNTEAFFGQGTRLTVV.

The chain is built from TRBV2 and TRBJ1-1; D not resolved. The CDR3 has 13 residues. Germline CDR1 SNHLY, CDR2 FYNNEI. V lost 8 bases to trimming and J lost 1 base, with 11 bases between them. CDR3 residues: CASGGLGNTEAFF. The DNA for the CDR3 is TGTGCCAGCGGCGGCTTGGGGAACACTGAAGCTTTCTTT.